Listed below are T cell receptor beta chains from one sample, sequenced in a study of T cell clonotyping in hematopoietic cell transplantation. The method was immunoSEQ multiplex PCR; TCRdb's version includes in-frame clones alone and lacks a portion of them. This sample carries some 45,000 clones, roughly 80% of them seen once, and the ten largest clones take 5.3%. Sequenced material: peripheral blood mononuclear cells, taken before stem cell transplant. These receptors were obtained from a man aged 60-69 years with myelodysplastic syndrome. Some clones in this sample may be carry-over from other donors' samples. Both conserved end residues are part of each CDR3. D genes are given only for firm matches.

>TRBV7-2|TRBJ1-6|NA
CASSLRQVWSSYNSPLHF
TGTGCCAGCAGCCTCCGACAGGTTTGGAGCTCCTATAATTCACCCCTCCACTTT
>TRBV7-2|TRBJ1-1|NA
CASSLAGNTEAFF
TGTGCCAGCAGCTTAGCCGGGAACACTGAAGCTTTCTTT
>TRBV29-1|TRBJ2-5|TRBD2
CTGGGGGETQYF
TGCACCGGCGGGGGGGGAGGAGAGACCCAGTACTTC
>TRBV6-5|TRBJ2-2|TRBD2
CASSYLLAGGIGELFF
TGTGCCAGCAGTTACTTGTTAGCGGGGGGAATCGGGGAGCTGTTTTTT
>TRBV11-3|TRBJ2-7|TRBD1
CASSRHRGFIDEQYF
TGTGCCAGCAGCCGTCACAGGGGGTTCATCGACGAGCAGTACTTC
>TRBV2|TRBJ2-5|NA
CASSEARALEWWQETQYF
TGTGCCAGCAGTGAAGCGCGAGCACTAGAATGGTGGCAAGAGACCCAGTACTTC
>TRBV5-6|TRBJ2-3|TRBD2
CASSLGIGLAGGNTDTQYF
TGTGCCAGCAGCTTGGGAATTGGACTAGCGGGGGGGAACACAGATACGCAGTATTTT
>TRBV5-1|TRBJ1-2|NA
CASSLGISSIGYTF
TGCGCCAGCAGCTTGGGGATCTCCTCTATAGGCTACACCTTC
>TRBV30|TRBJ2-7|NA
CAWSVPGRRFEQYF
TGTGCCTGGAGTGTTCCGGGACGGCGGTTCGAGCAGTACTTC
>TRBV2|TRBJ1-6|TRBD1
CASSEALRGQGLGSYNSPLHF
TGTGCCAGCAGTGAAGCGCTTAGGGGACAGGGGTTAGGCTCCTATAATTCACCCCTCCACTTT